This T cell receptor (beta chain) emerged from a study of cytomegalovirus exposure and HLA in healthy donors. This clone was seen more than once but under ten times. The germline gives CDR1 LGHNA, CDR2 YSLEER. The CDR3 totals 17 residues. After removal of 0 bases from V and 8 bases from J, the junction contained 11 bases not matched to a gene. Primers for the PCR totalled 60 Vbeta and 13 Jbeta. Method: immunoSEQ multiplex PCR; TCRdb's copy keeps in-frame clones and lacks some. The table lists 65,000 to 100,000 clones, 76% of them singletons. This sequence originates from a man in his forties in good health and CMV-seronegative. The J gene is TRBJ2-2, the V gene TRBV4-3, with 8 positions matching TRBD2. The sequencing input was PBMCs. The CDR3 coding sequence is TGCGCCAGCAGCCAAGATCGGGAGGGTCTAGTCTCGGGGGAGCTGTTTTTT. This codes for CASSQDREGLVSGELFF.